This note documents a single T cell receptor beta chain sequence. Its antigen is as yet unknown. cDNA came from 0.5 to 1 ug RNA primed by random hexamers. It was immunoSEQ multiplex PCR that amplified TCR beta CDR3 across 54 Vbeta and 13 Jbeta. TCRdb used MiXCR to reprocess the immunoSEQ multiplex PCR reads, holding one entry per CDR3 protein. The repertoire has 110,000 or so distinct CDR3 sequences, 85% to 95% of them found once; the top ten carry 0.13% to 0.15%. This sample is drawn from a study of CD8 T cells in Susac syndrome. The CDR3 sequence is 14 residues long. Per the germline V gene, CDR1 is SGHRS and CDR2 is YFSETQ. The V and J ends lost 0 bases and 0 bases respectively, with 7 bases between them. The study sequenced TCR beta in blood CD8+ and CD4+ T cells. The authors negatively isolated CD8+ and CD4+ T cells and FACS-enriched TEMRA cells. Study conclusions and caveats: The study's TCR sequencing and HLA analysis covered a relatively small number of individuals, and the study acknowledged this.

The sample was CD4+ T cells from PBMCs. The V gene is TRBV5-1, the J gene TRBJ2-7; D is uncertain. The sequence was obtained from a human donor in good health. The CDR3 loop is CASSLVGFSYEQYF. The CDR3 nucleotides are TGCGCCAGCAGCTTGGTGGGGTTCTCCTACGAGCAGTACTTC.